The 15 T cell receptor beta chains given below trace back to one sample, sequenced in a study of T cells after yellow fever vaccination. MiXCR was run by TCRdb on the 5' RACE reads, yielding one entry per CDR3 protein. This table has some 250,000 distinct CDR3 sequences, more than 3.5% appearing once. The sequencing used PBMCs, collected 15 days after the yellow fever booster vaccination. The receptors were sampled from a man aged 18 to 35 who received the YFV17D yellow fever vaccine.

In its sample, this clonotype was seen many times. The CDR3 sequence: CASSLVPGNTEAFF. DNA of the CDR3: TGCGCCAGCAGCTTGGTCCCAGGGAACACTGAAGCTTTCTTT. This chain joins TRBV5-1 and TRBJ1-1, with D hard to call. V was cut by 0 bases and J by 1 base, with 7 bases left in between. CDR3 length: 14 amino acids. Germline CDR1 and CDR2: SGHRS and YFSETQ.

This clonotype was seen many times. The chain uses TRBV19 and TRBJ1-1; D is perhaps TRBD1 (5 bases). CDR3 length: 15 residues. The V gene lost 7 bases and the J gene lost 0 bases, with 15 bases spanning the gap. Germline CDR1 and CDR2: LNHDA and SQIVND (reference sequence). The CDR3 region has the DNA TGTGCCAGTATTGGCAGGGAAGTTATGAACACTGAAGCTTTCTTT. Protein product: CASIGREVMNTEAFF.

This clonotype showed up many times. This sequence joins TRBV27 and TRBJ2-5; 7 bases agree with TRBD1. The V and J ends lost 5 bases and 5 bases, in that order; junction bases with no gene match: 11. The CDR3 contains 15 residues. Germline values: CDR1 MNHEY, CDR2 SMNVEV (reference sequence). The CDR3 sequence: CASSPGTDFSETQYF. The CDR3, as DNA: TGTGCCAGCAGTCCTGGGACAGATTTTTCGGAGACCCAGTACTTC.

DNA of the CDR3: TGTGCCAGCAGCTTTTACGGGGGGGGCCGGGGTGAGCAGTTCTTC. Residues: CASSFYGGGRGEQFF. The chain links TRBV5-4 to TRBJ2-1; TRBD2 aligns across 8 bases. Germline V lookup: CDR1 SGHNT, CDR2 YYREEE (reference sequence). The CDR3 loop spans 15 amino acids. The trim removed 2 bases at V and 9 bases at J, leaving 10 bases unmatched.

This clonotype came up many times. This chain connects TRBV5-1 to TRBJ2-5; 8 nucleotides agree with TRBD1. Germline V gene sequence: CDR1 SGHRS, CDR2 YFSETQ. V dropped 4 bases and J dropped 2; count of bases not matched to a gene: 7. The CDR3 totals 15 residues. CDR3 protein: CASSLDRGRQETQYF. CDR3 in DNA: TGCGCCAGCAGCCTAGACAGGGGAAGACAAGAGACCCAGTACTTC.

This clonotype appeared many times. This chain joins TRBV7-8 and TRBJ2-3; D possibly uses TRBD1 or TRBD2 (6 bases each). CDR3 size: 16 residues. Germline V gene lookup returns CDR1 SGHVS and CDR2 FQNEAQ. Trimming removed 0 bases from V and 3 bases from J, with 13 bases in between. CDR3 loop: CASSLASGAETDTQYF. For the CDR3, the DNA is TGTGCCAGCAGCTTAGCCTCGGGGGCCGAAACAGATACGCAGTATTTT.

There are many counts of this clonotype. The genes are TRBV28 and TRBJ2-4; perhaps TRBD2 as D (7 bases). This CDR3 is 15 amino acids long. Trimming left V 8 bases short and J 8 bases short, with 22 bases between. In germline, CDR1 is MDHEN, CDR2 SYDVKM. CDR3 loop: CASDASRGAGDIQYF. CDR3 nucleotide sequence: TGTGCCAGCGACGCCTCTCGGGGGGCTGGAGACATTCAGTACTTC.

Ten or more counts support this clonotype. The rearrangement links TRBV29-1 to TRBJ2-7, with 7 bases aligning to TRBD1. V shed 4 bases, J shed 0 bases, and the junction held 6 bases outside the gene matches. CDR1 is SQVTM and CDR2 is ANQGSEA in the germline V gene. CDR3 length: 14 residues. The CDR3 DNA reads TGCAGCGTTGTTCCCCGGGACAGCTCCTACGAGCAGTACTTC. It yields the protein CSVVPRDSSYEQYF.

This clonotype has a count of ten or more. V gene TRBV5-6 combines with J gene TRBJ1-2; 8 positions agree with TRBD1. Germline CDR1 is SGHDT and CDR2 is YYEEEE. V was clipped by 1 base and J by 8 bases; unmatched bases: 7. The CDR3 length is 14 residues. The CDR3 reads CASSLRGRGRGYTF. In DNA, the CDR3 is TGTGCCAGCAGCTTGCGGGGCAGGGGGCGAGGCTACACCTTC.

At least ten counts were recorded for this clonotype. The rearrangement links TRBV4-3 to TRBJ1-3; TRBD1 matches 7 bases. This CDR3 has 17 residues. V was clipped by 0 bases and J by 2 bases; unmatched bases: 7. Germline V CDR1 and CDR2: LGHNA, YSLEER. CDR3 in amino acids: CASSQDTIQGAGNTIYF. In DNA form, the CDR3 reads TGCGCCAGCAGCCAAGATACAATCCAGGGGGCTGGAAACACCATATATTTT.

This clonotype has a count of ten or more. The chain couples TRBV3-1 to TRBJ1-1, with D hard to call. The V end lost 4 bases, the J end lost 7 bases, and 10 bases lay between the germline ends. This CDR3 spans 12 amino acids. Germline CDR1 reads LGHDT; CDR2 reads YNNKEL (reference sequence). CDR3 nucleotides: TGTGCCAGCAGCCCTAATGAAGGTGAAGCTTTCTTT. It encodes CASSPNEGEAFF.

This clonotype was found many times. The chain combines TRBV5-1 with TRBJ2-3, with D unresolved. The CDR3 has 11 residues. Trimming shortened V by 4 bases and J by 9 bases, and 9 bases separated the two germline ends. Germline V gene sequence: CDR1 SGHRS, CDR2 YFSETQ. The CDR3 bases are TGCGCCAGCAGCGGAGACGTAACGCAGTATTTT. It specifies CASSGDVTQYF.

This clonotype was recorded many times. The chain carries TRBV27 and TRBJ2-1; TRBD1 might be the D (6 bases). The CDR3 has 13 amino acids. V lost 4 bases and J lost 4, with 8 bases in between. Germline-derived CDR1 and CDR2 are MNHEY and SMNVEV (reference sequence). For the CDR3, the DNA is TGTGCCAGCAGTTCAGGGGATTACAATGAGCAGTTCTTC. This codes for CASSSGDYNEQFF.

This clonotype was seen ten or more times. V gene TRBV5-6 combines with J gene TRBJ1-1, with D unclear. Trimming shortened V by 4 bases and J by 0 bases, and 10 bases separated the two germline ends. Germline V CDR1 and CDR2: SGHDT, YYEEEE. This CDR3 is built from 14 residues. Here the CDR3 reads CASSSGRMNTEAFF. The CDR3, as DNA: TGTGCCAGCAGCAGTGGACGGATGAACACTGAAGCTTTCTTT.

This clonotype was seen many times. The rearrangement links TRBV3-1 to TRBJ2-7; perhaps TRBD1 as D (5 bases). This CDR3 contains 13 residues. Germline V gene sequence: CDR1 LGHDT, CDR2 YNNKEL (reference sequence). The V end was cut by 4 bases, the J end by 3 bases, with 10 bases between. CDR3 sequence (DNA): TGTGCCAGCAGCCGAGGCAGGGACTACGAGCAGTACTTC. Amino acid sequence: CASSRGRDYEQYF.